This passage covers 19 T cell receptor beta chains from one sample sequenced in a study of siplizumab effects on memory and regulatory T cells. Libraries were prepared by immunoSEQ multiplex PCR; TCRdb keeps only in-frame clonotypes and omits some of them. The sample consists of about 100,000 clones, 94% of them appearing once. Material for sequencing was non-Treg CD4+ T cells sorted from blood. The source of these receptors is a human donor in good health.

CDR3 region: CASSPPGPSGNTIYF. The CDR3 nucleotides read TGTGCCAGCTCACCACCGGGACCATCTGGAAACACCATATATTTT. This chain links TRBV18 with TRBJ1-3, with D possibly being TRBD1 (5 bases). There are 15 residues in the CDR3. V was pared by 0 bases and J by 1 base, with 7 bases between. Germline V lookup: CDR1 KGHSH, CDR2 LQKENI.

The chain joins TRBV7-9 to TRBJ2-5, with TRBD1 matching 7 bases. Germline V lookup: CDR1 SEHNR, CDR2 FQNEAQ (reference sequence). CDR3 length equals 15 residues. After removal of 5 bases from V and 1 base from J, the junction contained 7 bases not matched to a gene. The CDR3 is CASSLDGTAQETQYF. The CDR3 coding sequence is TGTGCCAGCAGCCTCGACGGGACAGCCCAAGAGACCCAGTACTTC.

The chain joins TRBV18 to TRBJ1-1; the match to TRBD1 covers 7 bases. Germline V lookup: CDR1 KGHSH, CDR2 LQKENI. V lost 4 bases to trimming and J lost 3 bases; unmatched junction nucleotides: 5. This CDR3 has 14 residues. The CDR3 DNA is TGTGCCAGCTCACGAGGCAGGGGGGACACTGAAGCTTTCTTT. It translates to CASSRGRGDTEAFF. The complete variable domain, with remaining parts taken from reference TRBV18 and TRBJ1-1, reads NAGVMQNPRHLVRRRGQEARLRCSPMKGHSHVYWYRQLPEEGLKFMVYLQKENIIDESGMPKERFSAEFPKEGPSILRIQQVVRGDSAAYFCASSRGRGDTEAFFGQGTRLTVV.

This clone was recorded only once. V is TRBV10-3 and J is TRBJ2-5; TRBD2 agrees at 14 bases. Germline lookup yields CDR1 ENHRY and CDR2 SYGVKD. The CDR3 totals 15 residues. J gave up 5 bases and V 10 bases, and 9 bases lay outside the gene matches. CDR3 DNA: TGTGCCACCACCGCGGGACTAGCGGGAGTCGAGACCCAGTACTTC. It yields the protein CATTAGLAGVETQYF.

The gene calls are TRBV19 and TRBJ2-5; 14 bases fit TRBD2. This CDR3 comprises 15 residues. V lost 5 bases and J lost 7; bases outside the gene matches: 6. Germline V gene data show CDR1 as LNHDA and CDR2 as SQIVND (reference sequence). The CDR3 spells CASSVPGLAGGTQYF. The CDR3 region has the DNA TGTGCCAGTAGTGTCCCTGGACTAGCGGGAGGGACCCAGTACTTC.

This sequence joins TRBV10-2 and TRBJ2-7; no clear D gene. Germline CDR1 WSHSY, CDR2 SAAADI. Trimming pared 8 bases from V and 3 bases from J, leaving 8 bases between. This CDR3 region has 11 residues. CDR3 region: CASFSDYEQYF. The CDR3 coding sequence is TGCGCCAGCTTTAGTGACTACGAGCAGTACTTC.

The rearrangement links TRBV6-6 to TRBJ1-2; D is unclear. Germline assignment: CDR1 MNHNY and CDR2 SVGAGI (reference sequence). V lost 6 bases and J lost 4, with 18 bases in between. CDR3 length equals 15 residues. In nucleotides, the CDR3 is TGTGCCAGCAGACACGACATTGCCCCTTTCTATGGCTACACCTTC. Translated, it gives CASRHDIAPFYGYTF.

In DNA, the CDR3 is TGTGCCAGCAGCGATCATGGATACGAGCAGTACTTC. Translating it yields CASSDHGYEQYF. The rearrangement links TRBV7-9 to TRBJ2-7; D not certain. This CDR3 spans 12 amino acids. Germline CDR1 reads SEHNR; CDR2 reads FQNEAQ (reference sequence). Trimming left V 5 bases short and J 4 bases short, with 9 bases between.

The genes are TRBV15 and TRBJ1-5, with TRBD1 as a possible D gene (5 bases). The CDR3 extends over 14 amino acids. V was cut by 6 bases and J by 3 bases, with 12 bases left in between. Per germline, CDR1 LNHNV and CDR2 YYDKDF (reference sequence). CDR3 coding DNA: TGTGCCACCAGAGAGGGGAGAGTCAATCAGCCCCAGCATTTT. It specifies CATREGRVNQPQHF.

The chain is built from TRBV11-2 and TRBJ2-1; 10 bases fit TRBD1. With 2 bases clipped from V and 7 bases from J, the junction kept 2 bases outside the gene matches. The V gene's germline CDR1 is SGHAT and CDR2 FQNNGV. The CDR3 has 14 amino acids. Written as DNA, the CDR3 is TGTGCCAGCAGCTTAATGGACAGGGGGAATGAGCAGTTCTTC. It encodes CASSLMDRGNEQFF.

The rearrangement joins TRBV5-4 to TRBJ1-4; possible D gene TRBD1, 5 bases. Germline V gene data show CDR1 as SGHNT and CDR2 as YYREEE (reference sequence). Deletions cut 4 bases from V and 0 bases from J, with 10 bases between. This CDR3 is built from 15 residues. The CDR3 DNA reads as TGTGCCAGCAGCCCTGGGGGATCAACTAATGAAAAACTGTTTTTT. Amino acid sequence: CASSPGGSTNEKLFF.

The genes are TRBV5-1 and TRBJ2-1; 7 bases line up with TRBD2. Trimming removed 4 bases from V and 5 bases from J; junction bases left unmatched: 12. CDR3 length: 16 residues. In germline, CDR1 is SGHRS, CDR2 YFSETQ. The CDR3 DNA is TGCGCCAGCAGCCCGGGGACTACTGATTTCGACAATGAGCAGTTCTTC. The encoded protein is CASSPGTTDFDNEQFF.

The rearrangement uses TRBV6-1 and TRBJ1-3; D not certain. This CDR3 is built from 14 residues. V was pared by 6 bases and J by 6 bases, with 15 bases between. The germline gives CDR1 MNHNS, CDR2 SASEGT. Here the CDR3 reads CASRRSGNTNTIYF. CDR3 nucleotide sequence: TGTGCCAGCAGAAGGTCCGGGAATACAAACACCATATATTTT.

The rearrangement uses TRBV5-8 and TRBJ1-5, with D perhaps matching TRBD1 (5 bases). CDR1 is SGHTS and CDR2 is YDEGEE in the germline V gene. This CDR3 region has 16 residues. V gave up 1 base and J gave up 1 base, with 12 bases separating them. The CDR3 bases are TGTGCCAGCAGCTTGAGGCAGGGAAGGAGCAATCAGCCCCAGCATTTT. This encodes CASSLRQGRSNQPQHF.

This chain uses TRBV4-2 with TRBJ1-1; TRBD1 matches at 8 bases. The V gene end was trimmed by 5 bases and the J gene end by 3 bases; junction bases not matched to a gene: 17. CDR3 size: 18 residues. Germline V gene data show CDR1 as LGHNA and CDR2 as YNFKEQ. The DNA of the CDR3 is TGTGCCAGCAGCTTGGAGCAGGGGGCAAGTATTTCGGACACTGAAGCTTTCTTT. Translating gives CASSLEQGASISDTEAFF.

The rearrangement links TRBV9 to TRBJ2-1, with 14 positions matching TRBD2. The CDR3 sequence is 17 residues long. The V segment lost 4 bases and the J segment 5 bases; nucleotides outside the gene matches: 8. Germline V gene data show CDR1 as SGDLS and CDR2 as YYNGEE. The CDR3 is CASSLGTSGSRDNEQFF. The CDR3 bases are TGTGCCAGCAGCCTAGGGACTAGCGGGAGCAGGGACAATGAGCAGTTCTTC.

This clone has only one observation. This rearrangement joins TRBV27 to TRBJ1-6, with 7 bases lining up with TRBD1. Looked up from germline, CDR1 is MNHEY and CDR2 is SMNVEV (reference sequence). This CDR3 has 16 amino acids. J lost 14 bases, V lost 2 bases, and 15 bases had no gene match. This chain's CDR3 is CASSLGRDSLLDTLHF. The CDR3 bases are TGTGCCAGCAGTTTAGGCCGGGACAGCCTCTTGGATACCCTCCACTTT.

The chain uses TRBV7-2 and TRBJ2-3, with D tentatively TRBD2 (5 bases). V lost 1 base, J lost 8 bases, and 16 bases lay in between. Germline CDR1 SGHTA, CDR2 FQGNSA. The CDR3 has 15 residues. CDR3 sequence: CASSLEPGSLGTQYF. Here the CDR3 DNA reads TGTGCCAGCAGCTTAGAACCGGGATCCCTGGGTACGCAGTATTTT.

This clone was counted once. This chain joins TRBV7-9 and TRBJ2-2, with D perhaps assigned TRBD1 or TRBD2 (6 bases each). V dropped 2 bases and J dropped 6 bases, with 13 bases sitting between them. This CDR3 has 15 residues. Germline V CDR1 and CDR2: SEHNR, FQNEAQ (reference sequence). CDR3 sequence reads: CASSLLGASAGELFF. For the CDR3, the DNA is TGTGCCAGCAGCTTATTGGGGGCTAGCGCCGGGGAGCTGTTTTTT.